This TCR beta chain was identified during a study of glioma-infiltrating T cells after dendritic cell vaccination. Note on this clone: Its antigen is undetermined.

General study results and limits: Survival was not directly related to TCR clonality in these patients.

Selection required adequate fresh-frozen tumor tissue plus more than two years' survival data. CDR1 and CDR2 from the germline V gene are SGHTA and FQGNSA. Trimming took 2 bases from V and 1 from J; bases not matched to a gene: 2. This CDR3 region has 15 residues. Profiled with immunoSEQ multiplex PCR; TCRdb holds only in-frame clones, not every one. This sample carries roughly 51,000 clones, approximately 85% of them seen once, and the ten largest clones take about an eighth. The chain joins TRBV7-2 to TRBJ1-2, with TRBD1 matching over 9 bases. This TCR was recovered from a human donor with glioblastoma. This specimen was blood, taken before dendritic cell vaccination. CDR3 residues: CASSLRGQGNYGYTF. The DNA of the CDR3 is TGTGCCAGCAGCTTAAGGGGACAGGGTAACTATGGCTACACCTTC.